This record covers a single T cell receptor (beta chain). The data are from a study of blood T cell repertoires in COVID-19. The repertoire was sequenced with immunoSEQ multiplex PCR; TCRdb's copy has only in-frame clones and lacks some. Here the sample spans 20,000 to 25,000 clones, 70% to 90% being singletons. CDR3 length: 15 residues. Looked up from germline, CDR1 is MNHEY and CDR2 is SMNVEV (reference sequence). V lost 3 bases to trimming and J lost 2 bases; unmatched junction nucleotides: 2. Sequencing input: peripheral blood. This TCR was recovered from a human donor in a cohort sampled during active COVID-19. The donor label of this sample is uncertain. This chain uses TRBV27 with TRBJ1-2, with 11 positions matching TRBD1. The CDR3 DNA is TGTGCCAGCAGTTTCCGGACAGGGGGCAACTATGGCTACACCTTC. Residues: CASSFRTGGNYGYTF.